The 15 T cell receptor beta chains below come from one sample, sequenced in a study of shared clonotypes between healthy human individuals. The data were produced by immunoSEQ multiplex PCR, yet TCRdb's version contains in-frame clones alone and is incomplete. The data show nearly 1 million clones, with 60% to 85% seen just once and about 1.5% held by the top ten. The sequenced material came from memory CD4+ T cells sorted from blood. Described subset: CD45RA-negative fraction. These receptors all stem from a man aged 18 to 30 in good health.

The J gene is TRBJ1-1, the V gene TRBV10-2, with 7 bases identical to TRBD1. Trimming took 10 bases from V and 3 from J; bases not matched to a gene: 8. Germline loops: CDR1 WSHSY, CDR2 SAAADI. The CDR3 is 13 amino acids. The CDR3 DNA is TGCGCCACCCAACCCGGGACAGACACTGAAGCTTTCTTT. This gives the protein CATQPGTDTEAFF.

The chain's CDR3 is CAISVGAGEQYF. In DNA form, the CDR3 reads TGTGCCATCAGTGTGGGGGCTGGCGAGCAGTACTTC. The J gene is TRBJ2-7, the V gene TRBV10-3, with D tentatively TRBD1 (6 bases). The CDR3 extends over 12 amino acids. Germline V CDR1 and CDR2: ENHRY, SYGVKD. V was clipped by 4 bases and J by 6 bases, with 10 bases between them.

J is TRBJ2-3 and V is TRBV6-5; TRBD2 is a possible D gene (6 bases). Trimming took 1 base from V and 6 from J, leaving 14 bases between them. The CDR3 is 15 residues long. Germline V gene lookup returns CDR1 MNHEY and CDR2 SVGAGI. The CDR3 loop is CASSYYGTDKDTQYF. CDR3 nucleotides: TGTGCCAGCAGTTACTACGGGACTGACAAGGATACGCAGTATTTT.

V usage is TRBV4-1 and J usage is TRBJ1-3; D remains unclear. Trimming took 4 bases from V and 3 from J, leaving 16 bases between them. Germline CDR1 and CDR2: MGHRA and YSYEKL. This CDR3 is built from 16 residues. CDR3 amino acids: CASSPGERVLGNTIYF. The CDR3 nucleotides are TGCGCCAGCAGCCCCGGGGAAAGGGTCCTTGGAAACACCATATATTTT.

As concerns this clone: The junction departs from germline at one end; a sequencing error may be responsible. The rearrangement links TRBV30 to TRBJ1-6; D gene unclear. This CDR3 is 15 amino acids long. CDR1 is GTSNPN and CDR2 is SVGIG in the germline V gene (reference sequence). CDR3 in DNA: TGTGCCTGGAGTGTGCTATCGAGAAATAATTTACCCCTCCACTTT. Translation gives CAWSVLSRNNLPLHF.

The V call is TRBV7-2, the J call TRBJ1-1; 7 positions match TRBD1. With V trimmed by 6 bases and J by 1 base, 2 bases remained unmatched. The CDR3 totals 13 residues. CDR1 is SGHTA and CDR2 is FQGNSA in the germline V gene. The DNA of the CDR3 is TGTGCCAGCAGGGGACAGCCGAACACTGAAGCTTTCTTT. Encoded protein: CASRGQPNTEAFF.

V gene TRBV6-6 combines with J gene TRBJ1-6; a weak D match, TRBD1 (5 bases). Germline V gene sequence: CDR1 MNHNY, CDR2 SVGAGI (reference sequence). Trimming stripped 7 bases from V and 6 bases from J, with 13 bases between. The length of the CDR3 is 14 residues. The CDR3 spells CASTPQGVNSPLHF. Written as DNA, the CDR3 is TGTGCCAGCACCCCCCAGGGAGTTAATTCACCCCTCCACTTT.

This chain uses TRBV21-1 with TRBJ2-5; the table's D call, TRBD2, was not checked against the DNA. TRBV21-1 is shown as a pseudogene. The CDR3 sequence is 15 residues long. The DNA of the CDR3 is TGTGCCAGCAGCAAAGCGGTAGCCCACCAAGAGACCCAGTACTTC. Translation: CASSKAVAHQETQYF.

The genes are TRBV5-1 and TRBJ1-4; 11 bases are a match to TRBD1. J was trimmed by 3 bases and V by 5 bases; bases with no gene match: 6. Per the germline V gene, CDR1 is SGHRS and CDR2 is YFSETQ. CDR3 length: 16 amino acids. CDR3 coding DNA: TGCGCCAGCAGTTCCGGGACAGGGGGTTCTAATGAAAAACTGTTTTTT. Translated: CASSSGTGGSNEKLFF.

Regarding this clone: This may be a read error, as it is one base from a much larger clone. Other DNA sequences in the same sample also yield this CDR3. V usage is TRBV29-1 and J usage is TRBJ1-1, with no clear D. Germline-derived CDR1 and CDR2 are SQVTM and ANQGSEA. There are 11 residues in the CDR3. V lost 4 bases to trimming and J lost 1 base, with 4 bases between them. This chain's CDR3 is CSVVGNTEAFF. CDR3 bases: TGCAGCGTTGTAGGGAACACTGAAGCTTTCTTT. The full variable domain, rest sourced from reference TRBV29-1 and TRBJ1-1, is SAVISQKPSRDICQRGTSLTIQCQVDSQVTMMFWYRQQPGQSLTLIATANQGSEATYESGFVIDKFPISRPNLTFSTLTVSNMSPEDSSIYLCSVVGNTEAFFGQGTRLTVV.

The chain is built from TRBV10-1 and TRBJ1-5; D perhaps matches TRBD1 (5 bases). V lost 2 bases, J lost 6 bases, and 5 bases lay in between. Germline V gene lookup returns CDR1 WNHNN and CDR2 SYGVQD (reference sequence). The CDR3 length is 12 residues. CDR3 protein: CASSERGQPQHF. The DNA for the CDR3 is TGCGCCAGCAGTGAGAGGGGTCAGCCCCAGCATTTT.

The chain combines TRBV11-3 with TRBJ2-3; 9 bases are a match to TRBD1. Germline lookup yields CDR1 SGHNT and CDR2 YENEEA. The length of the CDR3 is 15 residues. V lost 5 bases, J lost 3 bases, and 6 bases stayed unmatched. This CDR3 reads CASSTGTGPTDTQYF. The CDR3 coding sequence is TGTGCCAGCAGCACGGGGACAGGGCCAACAGATACGCAGTATTTT.

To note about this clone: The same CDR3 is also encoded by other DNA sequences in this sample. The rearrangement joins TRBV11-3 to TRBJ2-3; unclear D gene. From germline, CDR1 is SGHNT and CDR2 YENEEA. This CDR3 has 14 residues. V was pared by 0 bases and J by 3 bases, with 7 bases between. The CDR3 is CASSLDQGTDTQYF. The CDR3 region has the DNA TGTGCCAGCAGCTTAGATCAAGGTACAGATACGCAGTATTTT.

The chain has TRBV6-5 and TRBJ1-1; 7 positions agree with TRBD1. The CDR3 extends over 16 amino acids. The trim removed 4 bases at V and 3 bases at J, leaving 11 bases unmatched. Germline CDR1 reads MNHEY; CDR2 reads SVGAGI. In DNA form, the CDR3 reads TGTGCCAGCAGTTCTTCCGGGGGGACAGCAGACACTGAAGCTTTCTTT. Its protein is CASSSSGGTADTEAFF.

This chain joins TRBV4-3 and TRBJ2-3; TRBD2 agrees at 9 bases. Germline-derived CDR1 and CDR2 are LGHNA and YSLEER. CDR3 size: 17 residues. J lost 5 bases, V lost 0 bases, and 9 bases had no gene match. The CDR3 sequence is CASSQEPPGTSLDTQYF. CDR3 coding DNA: TGCGCCAGCAGCCAAGAACCTCCCGGGACTAGCTTAGATACGCAGTATTTT.